These T cell receptor beta chains were read from a single sample in a study of blood T cell repertoires in COVID-19. Repertoires were generated with immunoSEQ multiplex PCR, while TCRdb's copy carries only in-frame clones and drops some. Among a few hundred thousand clones listed, 87% were seen once. Sequenced material: PBMCs or T cells enriched from blood (not recorded which). Receptors were obtained from a middle-aged woman who had recovered from COVID-19. Both conserved end residues are part of each CDR3. Fields, in order: CDR3 length, V gene, J gene, clone size, D gene, CDR3 DNA, CDR3 protein. A D gene is named only where the DNA matches it firmly. Size is omitted from some rows. Given values are once, few, many or a class for expanded clones.

14	TRBV9	TRBJ2-7	NA	TRBD1	TGTGCCAGCAGCGTGGGCAGGGGGCTCCACGAGCAGTACTTC	CASSVGRGLHEQYF
14	TRBV7-9	TRBJ2-3	NA	NA	TGTGCCAGCAGCTTAGAAAGACTGAAAGATACGCAGTATTTT	CASSLERLKDTQYF
16	TRBV5-1	TRBJ1-1	NA	TRBD1	TGCGCCAGCAGAATCCAACAGGGGCAACCGAACACTGAAGCTTTCTTT	CASRIQQGQPNTEAFF
15	TRBV3-1/TRBV3-2	TRBJ2-7	NA	TRBD2	TGTGCCAGCAGCCAAAGAGCGGGGAGCACCTACGAGCAGTACTTC	CASSQRAGSTYEQYF
13	TRBV7-6	TRBJ2-1	NA	NA	TGTGCCAGCAGCTTAAAGGGCGGGGACGAAGGGTTCTTC	CASSLKGGDEGFF
13	TRBV10-2	TRBJ2-7	NA	TRBD2	TGCGCCAGCGGGGGACTAGCGGGAGACGAGCAGTACTTC	CASGGLAGDEQYF
15	TRBV7-6	TRBJ2-7	NA	TRBD1	TGTGCCAGCAGCTTGGCAGGGGGCGGTCTCTACGAGCAGTACTTC	CASSLAGGGLYEQYF
14	TRBV6-5	TRBJ1-5	NA	NA	TGTGCCAGCAGTTCCCGGGGGGGCAATCAGCCCCAGCATTTT	CASSSRGGNQPQHF
15	TRBV7-9	TRBJ1-2	NA	NA	TGTGCCAGCAGCGGGGGGTCCGGACCGACGCATGGCTACACCTTC	CASSGGSGPTHGYTF
18	TRBV4-3	TRBJ1-6	NA	NA	TGCGCCAGCAGCCAAGATCGTCGGCAGGGTAGAGCCCATTCACCCCTCCACTTT	CASSQDRRQGRAHSPLHF
14	TRBV11-3	TRBJ2-1	few	TRBD1	TGTGCCAGCAGCCCGGGACAGGTGGGCAATGAGCAGTTCTTC	CASSPGQVGNEQFF
14	TRBV6-5	TRBJ1-4	NA	NA	TGTGCCAGCAGTCCCCCCGTGGGCAGTGAAAAACTGTTTTTT	CASSPPVGSEKLFF
15	TRBV28	TRBJ2-5	once	TRBD2	TGTGCCAGCAGTGCCACAGCGAGGGAGGGGGAGACCCAGTACTTC	CASSATAREGETQYF
15	TRBV6-5	TRBJ1-4	NA	NA	TGTGCCAGCAGCCAAGACACGCCATCTAATGAAAAACTGTTTTTT	CASSQDTPSNEKLFF
14	TRBV6-5	TRBJ2-7	NA	TRBD1	TGTGCCAGCAGCCCAACAGGGGGTGTCTACGAGCAGTACTTC	CASSPTGGVYEQYF
15	TRBV7-3	TRBJ2-3	NA	NA	TGTGCCAGCAGCTTAATAGCGGCCAGCACAGATACGCAGTATTTT	CASSLIAASTDTQYF
14	TRBV7-2	TRBJ2-3	NA	NA	TGTGCCAGCACCGTCAGGGGAAGCACAGATACGCAGTATTTT	CASTVRGSTDTQYF
14	TRBV19	TRBJ1-5	NA	TRBD1	TGTGCCAGTAGTTCCGACAGGGGGCCTCAGCCCCAGCATTTT	CASSSDRGPQPQHF
14	TRBV2	TRBJ2-7	few	TRBD1	TGTGCCAGCAGTGAAGCAGAGACAGGGGCCGAGCAGTACTTC	CASSEAETGAEQYF
14	TRBV11-2	TRBJ1-3	NA	NA	TGTGCCAGCAGCTTAGCAGGGGTGACGAACACCATATATTTT	CASSLAGVTNTIYF
13	TRBV28	TRBJ1-1	NA	TRBD1	TGTGCCAGCAGCACGACAGGGAGGACTGAAGCTTTCTTT	CASSTTGRTEAFF
13	TRBV30	TRBJ1-2	NA	NA	TGTGCCTGCAACAGAGCACTCCTCTATGGCTACACCTTC	CACNRALLYGYTF
16	TRBV24-1	TRBJ2-1	NA	TRBD1	TGTGCCACCAGTGATTCCCGACAGGGATTGGGGAATGAGCAGTTCTTC	CATSDSRQGLGNEQFF
13	TRBV12-3/TRBV12-4	TRBJ2-3	few	NA	TGTGCCAGCAGTCAGACTACGGGAAATACGCAGTATTTT	CASSQTTGNTQYF
16	TRBV28	TRBJ1-2	few	NA	TGTGCCAGCAGTTTATTAGAGAGGCGGGGGGTTCGTGGCTACACCTTC	CASSLLERRGVRGYTF
16	TRBV19	TRBJ1-1	NA	TRBD1	TGTGCCAGTAGAACCGGGACAGGGGGCCGGAACACTGAAGCTTTCTTT	CASRTGTGGRNTEAFF
13	TRBV10-2	TRBJ1-1	NA	TRBD1	TGCGCCAGCAGAGGACAGGGCAACACTGAAGCTTTCTTT	CASRGQGNTEAFF
15	TRBV5-1	TRBJ2-3	NA	NA	TGCGCCAGCAGCCCACGTGGGGCGATATTAGATACGCAGTATTTT	CASSPRGAILDTQYF
15	TRBV27	TRBJ2-4	NA	TRBD2	TGTGCCAGCATTTTAGCGGGAGAGGGCAAAAACATTCAGTACTTC	CASILAGEGKNIQYF
20	TRBV7-2	TRBJ2-5	NA	TRBD2	TGTGCCAGCAGCTTAGCTTCTGTAGTAGCGGGAGGTGGGGCGAAGGAGACCCAGTACTTC	CASSLASVVAGGGAKETQYF
16	TRBV11-2	TRBJ2-5	NA	NA	TGTGCCAGCAGCTTAGGAATAGGAGGGGCCCAAGAGACCCAGTACTTC	CASSLGIGGAQETQYF
18	TRBV3-1/TRBV3-2	TRBJ2-1	once	TRBD2	TGTGCCAGCAGCCTAGGTCTCCCAGCGGGACTAATCTACAATGAGCAGTTCTTC	CASSLGLPAGLIYNEQFF
15	TRBV6-2/TRBV6-3	TRBJ2-2	NA	NA	TGTGCCAGCAGTCCCCTAGCTACGAACACCGGGGAGCTGTTTTTT	CASSPLATNTGELFF
14	TRBV7-9	TRBJ2-2	NA	TRBD1	TGTGCCAGCAGTTCAACAGGGGGCCCCGGGGAGCTGTTTTTT	CASSSTGGPGELFF
16	TRBV27	TRBJ1-1	NA	NA	TGTGCCAGCAGTTTAGCGCGGGGTAGGTTGAACACTGAAGCTTTCTTT	CASSLARGRLNTEAFF
13	TRBV29-1	TRBJ1-1	NA	NA	TGCAGCGTTGATTTCGGGGGGAACACTGAAGCTTTCTTT	CSVDFGGNTEAFF
14	TRBV5-4	TRBJ2-1	once	TRBD2	TGTGCCAGCAGCTTGGGAGGGCTAGCGGGGGAGCAGTTCTTC	CASSLGGLAGEQFF
14	TRBV28	TRBJ2-1	NA	TRBD2	TGTGCCAGCAGGTTACTAGCGGGTTACAATGAGCAGTTCTTC	CASRLLAGYNEQFF
13	TRBV30	TRBJ2-5	NA	NA	TGTGCCTGGAGTGGAGGGGGATCGGAGACCCAGTACTTC	CAWSGGGSETQYF
14	TRBV5-8	TRBJ2-7	once	TRBD2	TGTGCCAGCAGCACCAGCGGGAGGGCCTCCGAGCAGTACTTC	CASSTSGRASEQYF
14	TRBV28	TRBJ1-3	once	NA	TGTGTGGCTGGGGGGGCAAACTCTGGAAACACCATATATTTT	CVAGGANSGNTIYF
16	TRBV27	TRBJ2-7	many	TRBD1	TGTGCCAGCACCCCGTTCCCGGGACAGGGGTCCTACGAGCAGTACTTC	CASTPFPGQGSYEQYF
19	TRBV7-2	TRBJ2-3	NA	TRBD2	TGTGCCAGCAGCCACCGCTGGGCGGGAGGGCCCTCGTTCACAGATACGCAGTATTTT	CASSHRWAGGPSFTDTQYF
18	TRBV3-1/TRBV3-2	TRBJ2-7	few	TRBD2	TGTGCCAGCAGCCAAGCCGAGGCTAAGGCGGGAGATCACGACGAGCAGTACTTC	CASSQAEAKAGDHDEQYF
19	TRBV7-8	TRBJ1-1	NA	NA	TGTGCCAGCAGCTTAGAGGTTTGGGTATCGGGATTCATGAACACTGAAGCTTTCTTT	CASSLEVWVSGFMNTEAFF
12	TRBV11-2	TRBJ2-3	NA	NA	TGTGCCAGCAGCCTTCGGACAGATACGCAGTATTTT	CASSLRTDTQYF
14	TRBV13	TRBJ2-1	NA	NA	TGTGCCAGCAGCTATGTGGAGGTTTACAATGAGCAGTTCTTC	CASSYVEVYNEQFF
14	TRBV30	TRBJ2-7	NA	TRBD2	TGTGCCTGGACCGGGACTAGCGGGATTAACGAGCAGTACTTC	CAWTGTSGINEQYF
14	TRBV28	TRBJ2-7	NA	TRBD1	TGTGCCAGCAGTCCGGACAGGGGGCGGAGGGAGCAGTACTTC	CASSPDRGRREQYF